One sample yielded the 15 T cell receptor beta chains listed below, sequenced in a study of blood T cells in healthy people across ages. With a J-beta primer mix and a sample-barcoded 5' primer, a second PCR ran about 7 to 12 cycles. MiXCR, applied by TCRdb to the 5' RACE reads, yields one record per CDR3 protein. The sample includes more than 550,000 distinct CDR3 sequences, 22% seen only once; the top ten take 20% to 25%. Material: blood. The source is a man between 70 and 80 years old in good health.

A word on this clonotype: One end of the junction varies from germline; a read error may be responsible. V usage is TRBV12-3 or TRBV12-4 and J usage is TRBJ2-6; D is possibly TRBD1 (5 bases). The CDR3 spans 18 residues. CDR3 amino acids: CASSLARQTSSGADVLTF. CDR3 nucleotide sequence: TGTGCCAGCAGTTTAGCGCGGCAGACGAGCTCTGGGGCCGACGTCCTGACTTTC.

The chain uses TRBV3-1 and TRBJ2-1; unclear D gene. V lost 0 bases and J lost 3, with 6 bases in between. This CDR3 spans 14 amino acids. The germline gives CDR1 LGHDT, CDR2 YNNKEL (reference sequence). CDR3 bases: TGTGCCAGCAGCCAAGAAGGGCACTACAATGAGCAGTTCTTC. Its protein product is CASSQEGHYNEQFF.

This clonotype was counted a few times. The chain is built from TRBV12-3 or TRBV12-4 and TRBJ1-2; unclear D gene. Deletions cut 4 bases from V and 8 bases from J, with 17 bases between. The CDR3 is 14 residues long. Here the CDR3 reads CASSSPGGYRGYTF. CDR3 nucleotides: TGTGCCAGCAGTTCCCCGGGCGGGTATAGAGGCTACACCTTC.

This clonotype was seen many times. V usage is TRBV3-1 and J usage is TRBJ1-5; D unresolved. Germline CDR1 and CDR2: LGHDT and YNNKEL (reference sequence). There are 14 residues in the CDR3. Trimming pared 0 bases from V and 7 bases from J, leaving 10 bases between. The CDR3 sequence: CASSQDRGKQPQHF. CDR3 bases: TGTGCCAGCAGCCAAGACCGGGGAAAGCAGCCCCAGCATTTT.

This clonotype showed up just once. The rearrangement links TRBV25-1 to TRBJ1-1, with TRBD1 identical over 8 bases. CDR1 and CDR2 (germline): MGHDK, SYGVNS. The CDR3 extends over 13 amino acids. After removal of 10 bases from V and 3 bases from J, the junction contained 7 bases not matched to a gene. The CDR3 bases are TGTGCCACCAGGGGGCTAGGGGACACTGAAGCTTTCTTT. Amino acid sequence: CATRGLGDTEAFF. Together with reference TRBV25-1 and TRBJ1-1, the CDR3 gives the full variable domain: EADIYQTPRYLVIGTGKKITLECSQTMGHDKMYWYQQDPGMELHLIHYSYGVNSTEKGDLSSESTVSRIRTEHFPLTLESARPSHTSQYLCATRGLGDTEAFFGQGTRLTVV.

Only a few counts were recorded for this clonotype. The gene calls are TRBV18 and TRBJ2-1; 8 bases are a match to TRBD1. Germline values: CDR1 KGHSH, CDR2 LQKENI. The J segment lost 8 bases and the V segment lost 5 bases, leaving 5 bases of the junction unmatched. This CDR3 is built from 13 residues. CDR3 sequence reads: CASSADRGDEQFF. The DNA for the CDR3 is TGTGCCAGCTCAGCTGACAGGGGCGATGAGCAGTTCTTC.

This clonotype was seen more than once but under ten times. This chain joins TRBV6-5 and TRBJ1-6; unclear D gene. The germline V and J ends were trimmed by 6 bases and 7 bases, with 10 bases remaining between them. The CDR3 contains 13 residues. Per the germline V gene, CDR1 is MNHEY and CDR2 is SVGAGI. Here the CDR3 DNA reads TGTGCCAGCAGCCGAGAGACAAATTCACCCCTCCACTTT. This translates into CASSRETNSPLHF.

The chain employs TRBV5-8 and TRBJ2-3; 7 positions match TRBD1. This CDR3 has 15 amino acids. The J segment lost 0 bases and the V segment lost 4 bases, leaving 5 bases of the junction unmatched. CDR1 SGHTS and CDR2 YDEGEE come from the germline V gene. CDR3 in DNA: TGTGCCAGCAGCGACGACAGGGTTAGCACAGATACGCAGTATTTT. Translation: CASSDDRVSTDTQYF.

The V call is TRBV12-3 or TRBV12-4, the J call TRBJ1-5; TRBD1 matches at 10 bases. After removal of 6 bases from V and 4 bases from J, the junction contained 9 bases not matched to a gene. The CDR3 has 16 residues. The CDR3 nucleotides read TGTGCCAGCAGGACAGGGGGCCCCCTTGGTAATCAGCCCCAGCATTTT. Its protein product is CASRTGGPLGNQPQHF.

The rearrangement joins TRBV14 to TRBJ1-4; the D gene is possibly TRBD1 (6 bases). Deletions cut 5 bases from V and 12 bases from J, with 19 bases between. Germline V gives CDR1 SGHDN, CDR2 FVKESK. CDR3 size: 14 residues. CDR3 DNA: TGTGCCAGCAGCGATCCGGGACATCGAGGAGAACTGTTTTTT. Protein sequence: CASSDPGHRGELFF. The full variable domain, completed using reference TRBV14 and TRBJ1-4, is EAGVTQFPSHSVIEKGQTVTLRCDPISGHDNLYWYRRVMGKEIKFLLHFVKESKQDESGMPNNRFLAERTGGTYSTLKVQPAELEDSGVYFCASSDPGHRGELFFGSGTQLSVL.

The V and J genes are TRBV12-3 or TRBV12-4 and TRBJ2-5, with 9 bases identical to TRBD2. This CDR3 has 14 residues. The V gene end was trimmed by 4 bases and the J gene end by 5 bases; junction bases not matched to a gene: 5. The CDR3 protein is CASSSSGTWETQYF. For the CDR3, the DNA is TGTGCCAGCAGTTCTAGCGGGACTTGGGAGACCCAGTACTTC.

The chain combines TRBV10-2 with TRBJ1-1; D gene ambiguous. This CDR3 has 15 residues. Germline-derived CDR1 and CDR2 are WSHSY and SAAADI. Trimming left V 7 bases short and J 1 base short, with 16 bases between. Written as DNA, the CDR3 is TGCGCCAGCAAAGAGGTGTCTGCCCCGAACACTGAAGCTTTCTTT. This gives the protein CASKEVSAPNTEAFF.

The sample holds one count of this clonotype. The chain uses TRBV7-9 and TRBJ1-2, with TRBD1 matching over 7 bases. After removal of 6 bases from V and 6 bases from J, the junction contained 4 bases not matched to a gene. The CDR3 contains 12 residues. Germline V CDR1 and CDR2: SEHNR, FQNEAQ (reference sequence). CDR3 amino acids: CASRPTGNGYTF. The CDR3 nucleotides read TGTGCCAGCAGGCCGACAGGGAATGGCTACACCTTC.

This clonotype was counted between two and nine times. The chain combines TRBV24-1 with TRBJ2-1, with D possibly being TRBD2 (5 bases). Germline values: CDR1 KGHDR, CDR2 SFDVKD. Deletions cut 3 bases from V and 15 bases from J, with 14 bases between. The CDR3 length is 12 residues. CDR3 protein: CATSDPGRGLFF. CDR3 coding DNA: TGTGCCACCAGTGATCCCGGACGGGGTTTGTTCTTC.

This chain joins TRBV30 and TRBJ1-5; a possible D gene is TRBD1 (6 bases). Germline V gene sequence: CDR1 GTSNPN, CDR2 SVGIG (reference sequence). The CDR3 has 15 residues. Trimming stripped 2 bases from V and 3 bases from J, with 14 bases between. CDR3 loop: CAWSTQGPPNQPQHF. The DNA of the CDR3 is TGTGCCTGGAGTACACAGGGACCGCCCAATCAGCCCCAGCATTTT.